The next 30 T cell receptor beta chains were all read from a single sample in a study of shared clonotypes between healthy human individuals (TCRdb year 2020). Library preparation used the immunoSEQ multiplex PCR assay. TCRdb's version of the immuneACCESS table is confined to in-frame rearrangements and falls short of the full clone set. An unresolved V gene accounts for under half of the shortfall where checked; the remainder is of unknown origin. The sample table records approximately 2,200,000 clones; around 93% of these occur just once. The ten largest clones capture approximately 1.7% of the sample. For the CD8 naive samples, CD45RO-negative cells were positively selected for CCR7, yielding a CD45RA+CCR7+ population from which TemRA cells were excluded. The sample taken for sequencing was naive CD8+ T cells from PBMCs. The cell subset or site label, as the study defines it: CD45RA+CCR7+. The source of these receptors is a man younger than 30 in good health. Some clones in this sample may be carry-over from other donors' samples.

The rearrangement links TRBV9 to TRBJ2-1; D assignment may be TRBD1 or TRBD2 (5 bases each). The V end was cut by 6 bases, the J end by 6 bases, with 13 bases between. Germline lookup yields CDR1 SGDLS and CDR2 YYNGEE. The CDR3 runs to 13 residues. This chain's CDR3 is CASTNTGPNEQFF. CDR3 bases: TGTGCCAGCACGAACACGGGACCCAATGAGCAGTTCTTC.

The chain has TRBV27 and TRBJ1-3; TRBD1 matches at 7 bases. There are 14 residues in the CDR3. The germline CDR1 and CDR2 sequences are MNHEY and SMNVEV (reference sequence). The trim removed 6 bases at V and 6 bases at J, leaving 8 bases unmatched. The CDR3 protein is CASRKQGKINTIYF. The DNA for the CDR3 is TGTGCCAGCAGAAAACAGGGGAAGATAAACACCATATATTTT.

The V and J genes are TRBV9 and TRBJ2-1, with TRBD1 matching over 9 bases. Unmatched junction bases numbered 8, after V lost 3 bases and J lost 7 bases. From germline, CDR1 is SGDLS and CDR2 YYNGEE. The length of the CDR3 is 15 residues. CDR3 amino acids: CASSGTGTGWNEQFF. The CDR3 coding sequence is TGTGCCAGCAGCGGAACCGGGACAGGGTGGAATGAGCAGTTCTTC.

The V and J genes are TRBV6-5 and TRBJ1-5, with 10 positions matching TRBD1. Germline V gives CDR1 MNHEY, CDR2 SVGAGI. Trimming at V came to 5 bases and at J to 5 bases, leaving 6 bases not matched to a gene. The CDR3 spans 15 residues. The CDR3 region has the DNA TGTGCCAGCAGTCCGGGACAGGGGCTGCATCAGCCCCAGCATTTT. This sequence encodes CASSPGQGLHQPQHF.

The chain joins TRBV28 to TRBJ2-7, with TRBD1 matching over 8 bases. This CDR3 has 19 amino acids. Germline V gives CDR1 MDHEN, CDR2 SYDVKM. The junction had 21 bases not matched to a gene; V was cut back by 5 bases and J by 3 bases. CDR3 loop: CASSPVTSSRTGTNYEQYF. The CDR3 DNA reads as TGTGCCAGCAGTCCGGTTACGAGCAGCCGGACAGGGACAAACTACGAGCAGTACTTC.

The chain couples TRBV6-6 to TRBJ2-3, with D tentatively TRBD2 (6 bases). CDR3 length equals 16 residues. Between the trimmed V and J ends, which lost 6 bases and 0 bases, there was a span of 16 bases. CDR1 and CDR2 from the germline V gene are MNHNY and SVGAGI (reference sequence). CDR3 region: CASSLFGGASTDTQYF. In DNA, the CDR3 is TGTGCCAGCAGCCTCTTCGGGGGTGCTAGCACAGATACGCAGTATTTT.

V usage is TRBV4-1 and J usage is TRBJ2-7; possible D gene TRBD2, 5 bases. CDR3 length equals 14 residues. Trimming shortened V by 4 bases and J by 3 bases, and 13 bases separated the two germline ends. CDR1 and CDR2 (germline): MGHRA, YSYEKL. CDR3 loop: CASSPMVGGYEQYF. In DNA form, the CDR3 reads TGCGCCAGCAGCCCCATGGTTGGAGGCTACGAGCAGTACTTC.

V usage is TRBV6-1 and J usage is TRBJ2-2; D is tentatively TRBD1 or TRBD2 (7 bases each). V lost 2 bases and J 4 bases, leaving 17 bases between the germline ends. Germline CDR1 reads MNHNS; CDR2 reads SASEGT. The CDR3 extends over 17 amino acids. The CDR3 nucleotides read TGTGCCAGCAGTGAACTCCTAGACAGGGAGGGCACCGGGGAGCTGTTTTTT. Translation: CASSELLDREGTGELFF.

The rearrangement joins TRBV5-1 to TRBJ1-1; maybe TRBD1 (6 bases). The CDR3 totals 16 residues. Germline CDR1 and CDR2: SGHRS and YFSETQ. Trimming pared 2 bases from V and 2 bases from J, leaving 16 bases between. CDR3 coding DNA: TGCGCCAGCAGCTTCTTTGGACAGAGATTAAACACTGAAGCTTTCTTT. The encoded protein is CASSFFGQRLNTEAFF.

This clone was seen just once. The chain employs TRBV5-6 and TRBJ2-1; 8 nucleotides align to TRBD1. V shed 0 bases and J 8 bases; nucleotides not matched to a gene: 4. CDR1 is SGHDT and CDR2 is YYEEEE in the germline V gene. The CDR3 covers 14 residues. CDR3 nucleotides: TGTGCCAGCAGCTTGGGACAGGGGCGATATGAGCAGTTCTTC. It yields the protein CASSLGQGRYEQFF.

The chain couples TRBV5-1 to TRBJ2-7; TRBD2 might be the D (6 bases). The CDR3 loop spans 15 amino acids. V gave up 1 base and J gave up 3 bases, with 14 bases separating them. CDR1 is SGHRS, CDR2 YFSETQ, per germline. CDR3 loop: CASSLSSGHIYEQYF. The DNA of the CDR3 is TGCGCCAGCAGCTTGAGTAGCGGCCATATCTACGAGCAGTACTTC. Complete variable domain (other parts from reference TRBV5-1 and TRBJ2-7): KAGVTQTPRYLIKTRGQQVTLSCSPISGHRSVSWYQQTPGQGLQFLFEYFSETQRNKGNFPGRFSGRQFSNSRSEMNVSTLELGDSALYLCASSLSSGHIYEQYFGPGTRLTVT.

The chain has TRBV27 and TRBJ1-3, with unresolved D. Germline loops: CDR1 MNHEY, CDR2 SMNVEV (reference sequence). Deletions cut 6 bases from V and 0 bases from J, with 9 bases between. CDR3 length: 14 amino acids. DNA of the CDR3: TGTGCCAGCAGGCAAGGAGGCTCTGGAAACACCATATATTTT. Encoded protein: CASRQGGSGNTIYF.

The V call is TRBV7-9, the J call TRBJ2-7, with a possible D match to TRBD2 (6 bases). Germline V gene data show CDR1 as SEHNR and CDR2 as FQNEAQ (reference sequence). The CDR3 runs 14 residues. Deletions cut 6 bases from V and 0 bases from J, with 12 bases between. The CDR3 sequence: CASRGGASSYEQYF. The CDR3 bases are TGTGCCAGCAGGGGGGGTGCCAGCTCCTACGAGCAGTACTTC.

The rearrangement uses TRBV5-1 and TRBJ2-6; D may correspond to TRBD1 or TRBD2 (5 bases each). Germline V gene data show CDR1 as SGHRS and CDR2 as YFSETQ. This CDR3 region has 17 residues. The V end lost 0 bases, the J end lost 1 base, and 11 bases lay between the germline ends. CDR3 bases: TGCGCCAGCAGCTTGGGGGACGGCCTGTCTGGGGCCAACGTCCTGACTTTC. Translation gives CASSLGDGLSGANVLTF.

The chain carries TRBV27 and TRBJ2-1; 8 bases are shared with TRBD2. The CDR3 is 15 amino acids. V shed 4 bases, J shed 6 bases, and the junction held 8 bases outside the gene matches. From germline, CDR1 is MNHEY and CDR2 SMNVEV (reference sequence). CDR3 bases: TGTGCCAGCAGTTCGAATGGACTAGCTATCAATGAGCAGTTCTTC. It specifies CASSSNGLAINEQFF.

The chain joins TRBV7-3 to TRBJ2-1; D is ambiguous. CDR1 and CDR2 from the germline V gene are SGHTA and FQGTGA. The ends were cut back, 5 bases at V and 5 bases at J, with 16 bases in the middle. The CDR3 length is 15 residues. The DNA of the CDR3 is TGTGCCAGCAGCAATCTACCCTATATTAACAATGAGCAGTTCTTC. As protein: CASSNLPYINNEQFF.

CDR3 in amino acids: CASSLVAGGPYSYEQYF. In DNA, the CDR3 is TGTGCCAGCAGCTTGGTAGCGGGAGGGCCTTACTCCTACGAGCAGTACTTC. The V gene is TRBV5-4, the J gene TRBJ2-7; 11 bases map to TRBD2. Germline CDR1 reads SGHNT; CDR2 reads YYREEE (reference sequence). After removal of 0 bases from V and 0 bases from J, the junction contained 5 bases not matched to a gene. The CDR3 consists of 17 residues.

This clone occurred a few times. The chain carries TRBV9 and TRBJ2-3, with 7 bases identical to TRBD2. The CDR3 runs to 15 residues. The trim removed 1 base at V and 2 bases at J, leaving 4 bases unmatched. CDR1 and CDR2 (germline): SGDLS, YYNGEE. Here the CDR3 reads CASSVRGDDTDTQYF. The DNA for the CDR3 is TGTGCCAGCAGCGTACGGGGGGACGACACAGATACGCAGTATTTT.

This chain joins TRBV30 and TRBJ2-1; D is uncertain. Germline-derived CDR1 and CDR2 are GTSNPN and SVGIG (reference sequence). This CDR3 spans 15 amino acids. The V end was cut by 2 bases, the J end by 8 bases, with 19 bases between. In nucleotides, the CDR3 is TGTGCCTGGAGTCTGTACGTCTCACTAATTGATGAGCAGTTCTTC. It translates to CAWSLYVSLIDEQFF.

J is TRBJ2-7 and V is TRBV28, with a tentative D call TRBD2 (6 bases). The length of the CDR3 is 14 residues. The ends were cut back, 7 bases at V and 2 bases at J, with 15 bases in the middle. Germline CDR1 is MDHEN and CDR2 is SYDVKM. The CDR3 region is CASTLSGGTYEQYF. The CDR3 DNA is TGTGCCAGCACCCTATCTGGCGGGACCTACGAGCAGTACTTC.

The J gene is TRBJ1-1, the V gene TRBV10-3; D gene ambiguous. The CDR3 is 13 residues long. From germline, CDR1 is ENHRY and CDR2 SYGVKD. The germline V and J ends were trimmed by 3 bases and 3 bases, with 8 bases remaining between them. CDR3: CAISDRWDTEAFF. The DNA for the CDR3 is TGTGCCATCAGTGACCGTTGGGACACTGAAGCTTTCTTT.

V usage is TRBV7-3 and J usage is TRBJ2-1; either TRBD1 or TRBD2 may supply D (6 bases each). The CDR3 has 16 residues. Between the trimmed V and J ends, which lost 3 bases and 7 bases, there was a span of 19 bases. Germline V gene sequence: CDR1 SGHTA, CDR2 FQGTGA. The CDR3 nucleotides read TGTGCCAGCAGCTTGGGGGGCGGTCCCGCGGCGAATGAGCAGTTCTTC. This encodes CASSLGGGPAANEQFF.

The chain has TRBV7-2 and TRBJ1-2, with a tentative D call TRBD1 (5 bases). The germline CDR1 and CDR2 sequences are SGHTA and FQGNSA. The V end lost 3 bases, the J end lost 4 bases, and 18 bases lay between the germline ends. This CDR3 spans 16 amino acids. The CDR3 DNA reads TGTGCCAGCAGCTTCCGGGAGACAGCGGTTCGCTATGGCTACACCTTC. It is translated as CASSFRETAVRYGYTF.

The chain links TRBV7-9 to TRBJ1-2, with 8 bases that match TRBD1. Trimming removed 5 bases from V and 1 base from J; junction bases left unmatched: 12. The CDR3 contains 17 residues. CDR1 is SEHNR and CDR2 is FQNEAQ in the germline V gene (reference sequence). CDR3 nucleotides: TGTGCCAGCAGCCTAGGGACAGGCAGAGTATTTAACTATGGCTACACCTTC. It is translated as CASSLGTGRVFNYGYTF.

The genes are TRBV11-2 and TRBJ2-7, with D perhaps given as TRBD1 or TRBD2 (5 bases each). The CDR3 runs to 13 residues. Between the trimmed V and J ends, which lost 3 bases and 6 bases, there was a span of 12 bases. From germline, CDR1 is SGHAT and CDR2 FQNNGV. The CDR3 DNA sequence: TGTGCCAGCAGCTTCGAACAGGCGGGCGAGCAGTACTTC. Translated: CASSFEQAGEQYF.

In its sample, this clone was seen once. The rearrangement uses TRBV7-9 and TRBJ2-7; 9 nucleotides align to TRBD2. CDR3 length: 15 residues. Germline V CDR1 and CDR2: SEHNR, FQNEAQ (reference sequence). V lost 5 bases and J lost 6; bases outside the gene matches: 11. CDR3 bases: TGTGCCAGCAGCGTAAGGGGACTAGCAGCGACCGAGCAGTACTTC. This sequence encodes CASSVRGLAATEQYF.

V gene TRBV30 combines with J gene TRBJ2-5; D call uncertain. The J call may be faulty, since TRBJ2-7 better matches the DNA end. Germline CDR1 and CDR2: GTSNPN and SVGIG (reference sequence). The CDR3 is made up of 13 amino acids. CDR3 loop: CAWSRKGFYEQYF. In DNA form, the CDR3 reads TGTGCCTGGAGTAGAAAGGGTTTCTACGAGCAGTACTTC.

The chain has TRBV19 and TRBJ2-2; TRBD1 matches at 9 bases. CDR3 length: 18 residues. Trimming removed 5 bases from V and 1 base from J; junction bases left unmatched: 11. Per germline, CDR1 LNHDA and CDR2 SQIVND (reference sequence). CDR3 residues: CASSFLRDRDLNTGELFF. CDR3 sequence (DNA): TGTGCCAGTAGTTTCCTCCGGGACAGGGATTTGAACACCGGGGAGCTGTTTTTT.

The chain is built from TRBV7-8 and TRBJ2-7; weak D call: TRBD2 (5 bases). Germline CDR1 reads SGHVS; CDR2 reads FQNEAQ. Trimming shortened V by 5 bases and J by 0 bases, and 14 bases separated the two germline ends. This CDR3 comprises 15 residues. In DNA, the CDR3 is TGTGCCAGCAGCACTCCGGGAAGTTACTCCTACGAGCAGTACTTC. Protein product: CASSTPGSYSYEQYF.

This rearrangement joins TRBV28 to TRBJ1-5; D perhaps matches TRBD1 (6 bases). In germline, CDR1 is MDHEN, CDR2 SYDVKM. Trimming removed 5 bases from V and 7 bases from J, with 15 bases in between. This CDR3 is 14 amino acids long. The CDR3 spells CASSPTQGSQPQHF. The CDR3 DNA reads as TGTGCCAGCAGTCCCACACAGGGATCCCAGCCCCAGCATTTT.